The sequence of this T cell receptor (beta chain) was determined in a study of shared clonotypes between healthy human individuals. The CDR3 totals 20 residues. Germline lookup yields CDR1 LNHNV and CDR2 YYDKDF (reference sequence). Trimming at V came to 1 base and at J to 3 bases, leaving 16 bases not matched to a gene. CD45RO negativity and positive selection for CCR7 defined naive CD8 cells, a population that excluded terminally differentiated effector memory CD45RA+ cells. TCRdb's copy holds only in-frame clones and misses some; the assay was immunoSEQ multiplex PCR. The data hold hundreds of thousands of clones, with 95% to 98% observed a single time.

The sequenced material came from naive CD8+ T cells sorted from blood. This clonotype originated in a man aged 25-45 years in good health. The chain recombines TRBV15 with TRBJ2-3; 10 bases are shared with TRBD2. Here the CDR3 DNA reads TGTGCCACCAGCAGAGTACGGGTGGCTAGCGGGAGTGGGTCGACAGATACGCAGTATTTT. Amino acids: CATSRVRVASGSGSTDTQYF.